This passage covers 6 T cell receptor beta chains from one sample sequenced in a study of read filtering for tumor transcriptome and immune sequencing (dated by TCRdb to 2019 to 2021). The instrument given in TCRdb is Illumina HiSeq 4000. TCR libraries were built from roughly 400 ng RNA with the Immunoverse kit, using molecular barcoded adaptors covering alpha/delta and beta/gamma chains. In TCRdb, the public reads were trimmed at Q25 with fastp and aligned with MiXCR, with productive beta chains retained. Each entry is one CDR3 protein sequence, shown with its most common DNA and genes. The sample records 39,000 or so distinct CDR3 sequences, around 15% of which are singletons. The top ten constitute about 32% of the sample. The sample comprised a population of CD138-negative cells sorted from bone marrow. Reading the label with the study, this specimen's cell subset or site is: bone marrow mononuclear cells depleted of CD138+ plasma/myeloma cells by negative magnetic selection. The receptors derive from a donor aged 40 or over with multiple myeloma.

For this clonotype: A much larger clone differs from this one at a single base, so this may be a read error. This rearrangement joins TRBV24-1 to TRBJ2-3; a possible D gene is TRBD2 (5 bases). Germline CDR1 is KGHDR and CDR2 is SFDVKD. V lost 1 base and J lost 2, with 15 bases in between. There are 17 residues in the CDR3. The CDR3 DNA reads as TGTGCCACCAGTGATTTACGTGGGAGCCAATCCACAGATACGCAGTATTTT. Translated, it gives CATSDLRGSQSTDTQYF.

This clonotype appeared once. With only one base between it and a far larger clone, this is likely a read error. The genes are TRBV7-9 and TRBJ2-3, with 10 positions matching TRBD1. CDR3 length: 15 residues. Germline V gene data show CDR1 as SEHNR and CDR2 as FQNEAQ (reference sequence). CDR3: CASSPGQGGTNTQYF. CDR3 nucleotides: TGTGCCAGCAGCCCCGGACAGGGGGGCACAAATACGCAGTATTTT.

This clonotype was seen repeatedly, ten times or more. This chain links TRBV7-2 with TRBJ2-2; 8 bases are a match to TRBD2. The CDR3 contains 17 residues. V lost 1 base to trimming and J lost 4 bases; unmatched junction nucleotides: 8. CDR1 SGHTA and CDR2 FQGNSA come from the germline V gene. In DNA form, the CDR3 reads TGTGCCAGCAGCTTAGTAGTAGCGGGAAACCCCACCGGGGAGCTGTTTTTT. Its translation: CASSLVVAGNPTGELFF.

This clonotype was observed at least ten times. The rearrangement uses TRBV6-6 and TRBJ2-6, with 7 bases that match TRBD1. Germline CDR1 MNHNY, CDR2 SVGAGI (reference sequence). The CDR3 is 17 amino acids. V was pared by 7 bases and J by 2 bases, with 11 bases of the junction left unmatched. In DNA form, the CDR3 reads TGTGCCAGCATTCCACAGGGGAGAAAGACTGGGGCCAACGTCCTGACTTTC. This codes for CASIPQGRKTGANVLTF.

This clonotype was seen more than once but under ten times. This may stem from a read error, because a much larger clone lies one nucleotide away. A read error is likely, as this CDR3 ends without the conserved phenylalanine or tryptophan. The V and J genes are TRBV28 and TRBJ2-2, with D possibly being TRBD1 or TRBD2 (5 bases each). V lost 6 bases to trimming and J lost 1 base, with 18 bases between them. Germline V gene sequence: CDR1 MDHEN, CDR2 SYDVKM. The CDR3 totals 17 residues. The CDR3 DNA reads TGTGCCAGCAGGACGACGGAAGGGACGAGGAACACCGGGGAGCTGTTTCTT. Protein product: CASRTTEGTRNTGELFL.

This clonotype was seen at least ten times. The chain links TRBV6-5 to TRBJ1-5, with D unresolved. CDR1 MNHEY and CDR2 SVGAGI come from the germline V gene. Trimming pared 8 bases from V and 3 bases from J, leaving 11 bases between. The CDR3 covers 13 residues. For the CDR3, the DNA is TGTGCCAGCTTTCCCGCTCCCAATCAGCCCCAGCATTTT. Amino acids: CASFPAPNQPQHF.